The clone carrying this TCR beta chain was detected ten times or more. Its specificity is unknown. The data stem from a study of regulatory T cells in long-lasting Graves disease. Study results and caveats: Favored usage of TRBV28, TRBJ1-2 and TRBJ2-5 was recorded in persistent disease.

Both iRepertoire HTBI primers and Arm-PCR of CDR3 regions were used to build the TCR beta libraries. As originally analysed: Detected in the samples were 55 to 65 TRBV and about 15 TRBJ segments. TCRdb itself ran the multiplex PCR reads through MiXCR, one entry per CDR3 protein. V and J calls and clone size were set by TCRdb, not the authors. The profile covers around 450,000 distinct CDR3 sequences, with about 22% appearing a single time and over 6% taken by the ten largest. The time point: persistent/refractory GD, antithyroid drugs over 5 years with positive TRAb. Construction of the TCR library relied on RNA isolated from PBMCs. From an endocrinology department in Xi'an, China, came the patients. V shed 4 bases and J shed 5 bases, with 5 bases lying between them. The CDR3 loop spans 10 amino acids. The germline CDR1 and CDR2 sequences are SQVTM and ANQGSEA.

The sequencing here drew on peripheral blood mononuclear cells (PBMCs), taken when the disease was refractory, from a patient treated with antithyroid drugs. The sequence came from a female donor with Graves disease. This chain connects TRBV29-1 to TRBJ1-1, with unresolved D. CDR3 DNA: TGCAGCGTTGGGGGTACTGAAGCTTTCTTT. Amino acid sequence: CSVGGTEAFF.